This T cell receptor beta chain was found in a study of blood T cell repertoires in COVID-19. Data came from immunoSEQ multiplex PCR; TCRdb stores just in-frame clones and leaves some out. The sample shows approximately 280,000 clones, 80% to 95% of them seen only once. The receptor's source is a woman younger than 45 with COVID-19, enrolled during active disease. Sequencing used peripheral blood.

CDR3 bases: TGTGCCAGCAGCTTGGGTCGTAGAGCGGGAGAAGACACCGGGGAGCTGTTTTTT. This gives the protein CASSLGRRAGEDTGELFF. V usage is TRBV5-4 and J usage is TRBJ2-2; 8 positions match TRBD2. The germline CDR1 and CDR2 sequences are SGHNT and YYREEE (reference sequence). This CDR3 contains 18 residues. The junction had 10 bases not matched to a gene; V was cut back by 0 bases and J by 3 bases.